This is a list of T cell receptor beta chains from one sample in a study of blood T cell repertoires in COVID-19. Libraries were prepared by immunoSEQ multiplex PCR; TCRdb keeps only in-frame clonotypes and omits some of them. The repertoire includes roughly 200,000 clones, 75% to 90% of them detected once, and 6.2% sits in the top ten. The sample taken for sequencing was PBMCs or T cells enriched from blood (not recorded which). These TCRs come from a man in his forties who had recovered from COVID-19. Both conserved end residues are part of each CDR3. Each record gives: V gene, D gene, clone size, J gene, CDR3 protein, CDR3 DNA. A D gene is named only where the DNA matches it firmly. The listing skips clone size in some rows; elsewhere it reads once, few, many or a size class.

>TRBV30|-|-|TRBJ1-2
CAWSSGQTTGGYTF
TGTGCCTGGAGTTCTGGACAGACGACCGGTGGCTACACCTTC
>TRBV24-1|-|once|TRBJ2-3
CATSDSESTDTQYF
TGTGCCACCAGTGATTCCGAGAGCACAGATACGCAGTATTTT
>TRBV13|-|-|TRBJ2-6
CASSPDGLSGANVLTF
TGTGCCAGCAGCCCCGACGGACTCTCTGGGGCCAACGTCCTGACTTTC
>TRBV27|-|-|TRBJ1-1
CASSLEIGGTEAFF
TGTGCCAGCAGTTTGGAAATAGGGGGCACTGAAGCTTTCTTT
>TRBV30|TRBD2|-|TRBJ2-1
CAWSNRREGRRDEQFF
TGTGCCTGGAGTAATAGGCGGGAGGGCCGTAGGGATGAGCAGTTCTTC
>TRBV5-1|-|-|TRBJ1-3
CASSLDGQGLNTIYF
TGCGCCAGCAGCTTGGACGGCCAGGGGCTGAACACCATATATTTT
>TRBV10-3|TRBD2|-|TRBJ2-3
CAITPVAGGTDTQYF
TGTGCCATCACCCCAGTTGCGGGAGGCACAGATACGCAGTATTTT
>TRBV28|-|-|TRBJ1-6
CASSPRQESSYNSPLHF
TGTGCCAGCAGTCCCCGACAGGAGAGCTCCTATAATTCACCCCTCCACTTT
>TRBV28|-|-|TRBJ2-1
CASSRLLALSSYNEQFF
TGTGCCAGCAGCCGTCTTCTAGCGCTGAGCTCCTACAATGAGCAGTTCTTC
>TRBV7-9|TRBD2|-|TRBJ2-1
CASSYHRGVSGSSYNEQFF
TGTGCCAGCAGCTACCACCGGGGGGTTAGCGGGAGCTCCTACAATGAGCAGTTCTTC
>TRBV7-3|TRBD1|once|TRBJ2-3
CASSLGQGVRDTQYF
TGTGCCAGCAGCTTAGGGCAGGGGGTGAGAGATACGCAGTATTTT
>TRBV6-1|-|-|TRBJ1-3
CASSDLNTIYF
TGTGCCAGCAGTGACCTCAACACCATATATTTT
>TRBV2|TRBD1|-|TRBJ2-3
CASNRDRATDTQYF
TGTGCCAGCAACCGGGACAGGGCCACAGATACGCAGTATTTT
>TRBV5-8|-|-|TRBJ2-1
CASSFTGMGGLPYNEQFF
TGTGCCAGCAGCTTCACAGGGATGGGCGGCCTTCCCTACAATGAGCAGTTCTTC
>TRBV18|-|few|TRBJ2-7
CASSSGGGTDKQYF
TGTGCCAGCTCATCAGGAGGAGGGACAGATAAGCAGTACTTC
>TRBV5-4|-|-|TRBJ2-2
CASSSGQILRTGELFF
TGTGCCAGCAGCTCCGGACAGATTCTTCGCACCGGGGAGCTGTTTTTT
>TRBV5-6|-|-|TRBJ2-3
CASSLGRGTQYF
TGTGCCAGCAGCTTGGGTCGGGGTACGCAGTATTTT